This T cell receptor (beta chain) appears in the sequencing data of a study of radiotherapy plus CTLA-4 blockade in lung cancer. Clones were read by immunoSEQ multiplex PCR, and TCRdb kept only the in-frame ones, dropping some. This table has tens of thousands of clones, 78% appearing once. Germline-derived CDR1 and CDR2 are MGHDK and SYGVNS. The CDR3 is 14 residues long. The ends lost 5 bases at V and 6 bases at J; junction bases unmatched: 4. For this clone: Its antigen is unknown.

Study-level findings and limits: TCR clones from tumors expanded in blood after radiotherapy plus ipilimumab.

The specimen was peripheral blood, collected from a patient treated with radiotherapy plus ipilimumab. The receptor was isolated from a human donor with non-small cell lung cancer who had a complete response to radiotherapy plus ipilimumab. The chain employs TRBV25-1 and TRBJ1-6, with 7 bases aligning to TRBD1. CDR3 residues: CASSPRDSNSPLHF. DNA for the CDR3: TGTGCCAGCAGTCCCAGGGACAGTAATTCACCCCTCCACTTT.